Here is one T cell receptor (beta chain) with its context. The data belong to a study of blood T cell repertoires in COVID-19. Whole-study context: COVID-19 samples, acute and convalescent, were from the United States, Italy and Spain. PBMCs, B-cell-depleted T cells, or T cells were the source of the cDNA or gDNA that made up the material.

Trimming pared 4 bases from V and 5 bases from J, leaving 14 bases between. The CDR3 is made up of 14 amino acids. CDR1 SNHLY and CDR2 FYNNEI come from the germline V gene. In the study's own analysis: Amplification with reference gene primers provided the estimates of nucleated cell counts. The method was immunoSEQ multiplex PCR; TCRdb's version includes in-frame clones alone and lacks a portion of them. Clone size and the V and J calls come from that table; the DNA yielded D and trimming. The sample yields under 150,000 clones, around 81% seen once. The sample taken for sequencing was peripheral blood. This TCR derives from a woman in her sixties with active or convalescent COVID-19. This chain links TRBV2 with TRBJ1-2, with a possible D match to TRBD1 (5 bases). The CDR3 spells CASSVDSESYGYTF. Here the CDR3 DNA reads TGTGCCAGCAGTGTCGACAGTGAGTCGTATGGCTACACCTTC.